A selection of T cell receptor beta chains follows, all from one sample in a study of T cell responses to AZD1222 COVID-19 vaccine. Sequencing used immunoSEQ multiplex PCR; TCRdb keeps in-frame clones, though not all of them. The sample consists of about 190,000 clones, approximately 92% of them appearing once. The starting material was peripheral blood, obtained on day 0 of AZD1222 vaccination. The receptors originated from an adult in good health. Both conserved end residues are part of each CDR3. The order of the fields is J gene, clone size, V gene, D gene, CDR3 DNA, CDR3 protein. A D gene is named only where the DNA matches it firmly. The size of a clone is reported for some rows only, either as once, few or many, or as a class for expanded clones.

J gene: TRBJ1-2
clone size: -
V gene: TRBV7-9
D gene: -
CDR3 DNA: TGTGCCAGCAGCCCCCGGGACAACTATGGCTACACCTTC
CDR3 protein: CASSPRDNYGYTF

J gene: TRBJ2-3
clone size: few
V gene: TRBV29-1
D gene: -
CDR3 DNA: TGCAGCGTTTATCAAGATACGCAGTATTTT
CDR3 protein: CSVYQDTQYF

J gene: TRBJ2-7
clone size: -
V gene: TRBV7-9
D gene: -
CDR3 DNA: TGTGCCAGCAGCTTACTACAGGGTGTCTACGAGCAGTACTTC
CDR3 protein: CASSLLQGVYEQYF

J gene: TRBJ1-5
clone size: -
V gene: TRBV2
D gene: -
CDR3 DNA: TGTGCCAGCAGTGAAGCAGGGGGGAACGTTCAGCCCCAGCATTTT
CDR3 protein: CASSEAGGNVQPQHF

J gene: TRBJ2-7
clone size: -
V gene: TRBV3-1/TRBV3-2
D gene: -
CDR3 DNA: TGTGCCAGCAGCCGCGGGGAAACCTACGAGCAGTACTTC
CDR3 protein: CASSRGETYEQYF

J gene: TRBJ1-2
clone size: -
V gene: TRBV7-3
D gene: -
CDR3 DNA: TGTGCCAGCAGCTTAGGGGGGAACCAGGGGAACTATGGCTACACCTTC
CDR3 protein: CASSLGGNQGNYGYTF

J gene: TRBJ1-3
clone size: -
V gene: TRBV9
D gene: TRBD1
CDR3 DNA: TGTGCCAGCAGCCAAGGACAGGGGCAAAACACCATATATTTT
CDR3 protein: CASSQGQGQNTIYF

J gene: TRBJ2-3
clone size: -
V gene: TRBV10-3
D gene: -
CDR3 DNA: TGTGCCATCAGGCCGGACGAGGGAGATACGCAGTATTTT
CDR3 protein: CAIRPDEGDTQYF

J gene: TRBJ1-3
clone size: -
V gene: TRBV13
D gene: -
CDR3 DNA: TGTGCCAGCCGTGGGACGACAGTCTCTGGAAACACCATATATTTT
CDR3 protein: CASRGTTVSGNTIYF

J gene: TRBJ1-2
clone size: -
V gene: TRBV21-1
D gene: -
CDR3 DNA: TGTGCCAGCAGCACTCTTCCGGGGACAACAGACACTAACTATGGCTACACCTTC
CDR3 protein: CASSTLPGTTDTNYGYTF

J gene: TRBJ1-1
clone size: -
V gene: TRBV7-9
D gene: -
CDR3 DNA: TGTGCCAGCAGCCTGAACACTGAAGCTTTCTTT
CDR3 protein: CASSLNTEAFF

J gene: TRBJ1-5
clone size: -
V gene: TRBV6-2/TRBV6-3
D gene: -
CDR3 DNA: TGTGCCAGCAGCCCCGACCGGAGGCAGCCCCAGCATTTT
CDR3 protein: CASSPDRRQPQHF

J gene: TRBJ1-1
clone size: -
V gene: TRBV28
D gene: TRBD1
CDR3 DNA: TGTGCCAGCTATCAGGGGGACACTGAAGCTTTCTTT
CDR3 protein: CASYQGDTEAFF

J gene: TRBJ1-2
clone size: -
V gene: TRBV5-8
D gene: TRBD1
CDR3 DNA: TGTGCCAGCAGCTTTTGGTCAGGGGGCGACTATGGCTACACCTTC
CDR3 protein: CASSFWSGGDYGYTF

J gene: TRBJ2-5
clone size: -
V gene: TRBV9
D gene: -
CDR3 DNA: TGTGCCAGCAGCGTAGCGGAGGGGGGAGAGACCCAGTACTTC
CDR3 protein: CASSVAEGGETQYF

J gene: TRBJ1-1
clone size: once
V gene: TRBV9
D gene: -
CDR3 DNA: TGTGCCAGCAGCCCCGGACAGTTGAACACTGAAGCTTTCTTT
CDR3 protein: CASSPGQLNTEAFF